Following are 19 T cell receptor beta chains from one sample sequenced in a study of blood T cell repertoires in COVID-19. The repertoire was sequenced with immunoSEQ multiplex PCR; TCRdb's copy has only in-frame clones and lacks some. The repertoire holds 250,000 to 350,000 clones, with about 86% as singletons. Sequenced sample: peripheral blood. Receptor source: a woman aged 30 to 39 who had recovered from COVID-19.

The V gene is TRBV5-1, the J gene TRBJ2-3; 8 bases map to TRBD1. Per germline, CDR1 SGHRS and CDR2 YFSETQ. This CDR3 spans 15 amino acids. V was clipped by 6 bases and J by 0 bases; unmatched bases: 6. The CDR3 sequence: CASTRDRTSTDTQYF. As DNA, the CDR3 is TGCGCCAGCACCAGGGACAGGACTAGCACAGATACGCAGTATTTT.

This CDR3 reads CSVTGTGRYGYTF. The CDR3 DNA follows: TGCAGCGTAACCGGGACAGGGCGCTATGGCTACACCTTC. J is TRBJ1-2 and V is TRBV29-1; 9 positions match TRBD1. Per the germline V gene, CDR1 is SQVTM and CDR2 is ANQGSEA. The CDR3 spans 13 residues. The ends lost 6 bases at V and 4 bases at J; junction bases unmatched: 6.

V usage is TRBV5-1 and J usage is TRBJ1-1, with D unresolved. Germline V gene sequence: CDR1 SGHRS, CDR2 YFSETQ. V shed 0 bases and J shed 6 bases, with 15 bases lying between them. The CDR3 loop spans 15 amino acids. The CDR3 here is CASSLAPGSTAEAFF. The CDR3, as DNA: TGCGCCAGCAGCTTGGCTCCGGGGAGTACGGCTGAAGCTTTCTTT.

The chain links TRBV6-1 to TRBJ1-1; D might be TRBD1 (5 bases). The V gene lost 2 bases and the J gene lost 5 bases, with 15 bases spanning the gap. The CDR3 extends over 15 amino acids. Germline V CDR1 and CDR2: MNHNS, SASEGT. CDR3 sequence (DNA): TGTGCCAGCAGTGAAACGGCAGGGTGGAATACTGAAGCTTTCTTT. This encodes CASSETAGWNTEAFF.

The chain combines TRBV14 with TRBJ2-1; perhaps TRBD1 as D (6 bases). V lost 1 base and J 9 bases, leaving 19 bases between the germline ends. In germline, CDR1 is SGHDN, CDR2 FVKESK. This CDR3 is built from 16 residues. The CDR3 DNA is TGTGCCAGCAGCCAAGTAGGGACATCGTTCTCTTTTGAGCAGTTCTTC. This gives the protein CASSQVGTSFSFEQFF.

J is TRBJ2-2 and V is TRBV7-3, with D uncertain. The V end was cut by 3 bases, the J end by 7 bases, with 3 bases between. The CDR3 covers 11 residues. Germline V gene sequence: CDR1 SGHTA, CDR2 FQGTGA. CDR3 amino acids: CASSFGGELFF. CDR3 DNA sequence: TGTGCCAGCAGCTTCGGCGGGGAGCTGTTTTTT. Combining the CDR3 with reference TRBV7-3 and TRBJ2-2 gives the whole variable domain GAGVSQTPSNKVTEKGKYVELRCDPISGHTALYWYRQSLGQGPEFLIYFQGTGAADDSGLPNDRFFAVRPEGSVSTLKIQRTERGDSAVYLCASSFGGELFFGEGSRLTVL.

The J gene is TRBJ1-4, the V gene TRBV24-1; 7 bases fit TRBD1. The CDR3 length is 16 residues. J lost 8 bases, V lost 9 bases, and 17 bases had no gene match. Germline assignment: CDR1 KGHDR and CDR2 SFDVKD. The CDR3 DNA follows: TGTGCCACCGAATTTCTAGCCTCGACAGGGAGGGAAAAACTGTTTTTT. Its protein product is CATEFLASTGREKLFF.

This chain connects TRBV11-2 to TRBJ2-1, with D uncertain. The CDR3 extends over 14 amino acids. In germline, CDR1 is SGHAT, CDR2 FQNNGV. V lost 4 bases and J 7 bases, leaving 14 bases between the germline ends. The CDR3 region has the DNA TGTGCCAGCAGCTCCCCGATTAGCTCGAATGAGCAGTTCTTC. Protein: CASSSPISSNEQFF. The full variable domain, in which reference TRBV11-2 and TRBJ2-1 provide the parts outside the CDR3, is EAGVAQSPRYKIIEKRQSVAFWCNPISGHATLYWYQQILGQGPKLLIQFQNNGVVDDSQLPKDRFSAERLKGVDSTLKIQPAKLEDSAVYLCASSSPISSNEQFFGPGTRLTVL.

This clone was seen just once. The gene calls are TRBV5-1 and TRBJ1-1; 7 bases are a match to TRBD1. The CDR3 is made up of 15 amino acids. Germline values: CDR1 SGHRS, CDR2 YFSETQ. V dropped 4 bases and J dropped 2; count of bases not matched to a gene: 8. In DNA form, the CDR3 reads TGCGCCAGCAGCGGAACGACAGGGATTAACACTGAAGCTTTCTTT. Residues: CASSGTTGINTEAFF.

The rearrangement links TRBV15 to TRBJ2-5, with no clear D. V lost 0 bases, J lost 5 bases, and 13 bases lay in between. Germline V gene data show CDR1 as LNHNV and CDR2 as YYDKDF (reference sequence). This CDR3 is 15 amino acids long. The CDR3: CATSRENRERETQYF. In DNA form, the CDR3 reads TGTGCCACCAGCAGAGAGAATAGAGAGCGTGAGACCCAGTACTTC.

The V and J genes are TRBV11-2 and TRBJ2-4, with 8 bases fitting TRBD1. The CDR3 is 15 residues long. With V trimmed by 5 bases and J by 4 bases, 7 bases remained unmatched. CDR1 is SGHAT, CDR2 FQNNGV, per germline. The CDR3 region has the DNA TGTGCCAGCAGCCGAATCCAGGGGGCTAAAAACATTCAGTACTTC. Translation gives CASSRIQGAKNIQYF.

The gene calls are TRBV19 and TRBJ2-3; D call uncertain. Deletions cut 2 bases from V and 3 bases from J, with 6 bases between. Looked up from germline, CDR1 is LNHDA and CDR2 is SQIVND (reference sequence). The CDR3 contains 13 residues. The CDR3 coding sequence is TGTGCCAGTAGTATACGTGAGACAGATACGCAGTATTTT. Protein: CASSIRETDTQYF.

The genes are TRBV5-6 and TRBJ2-7; D possibly corresponds to TRBD1 (5 bases). Trimming stripped 4 bases from V and 7 bases from J, with 24 bases between. The CDR3 consists of 16 residues. Germline CDR1 is SGHDT and CDR2 is YYEEEE. The CDR3 spells CASSRHENRILGEQYF. The CDR3 nucleotides are TGTGCCAGCAGCCGACATGAAAACAGGATTCTCGGAGAGCAGTACTTC.

This sequence joins TRBV7-2 and TRBJ1-5; D may be TRBD1 (5 bases). The V end was cut by 0 bases, the J end by 5 bases, with 23 bases between. From germline, CDR1 is SGHTA and CDR2 FQGNSA. This CDR3 is built from 19 residues. CDR3 in amino acids: CASSLAGAQGPLLDQPQHF. DNA of the CDR3: TGTGCCAGCAGCTTAGCTGGTGCGCAGGGTCCTCTCTTAGATCAGCCCCAGCATTTT.

V usage is TRBV5-6 and J usage is TRBJ1-1; D unclear. V was cut by 0 bases and J by 3 bases, with 6 bases left in between. The germline CDR1 and CDR2 sequences are SGHDT and YYEEEE. There are 13 residues in the CDR3. This CDR3 is CASSLGQDTEAFF. The CDR3 DNA follows: TGTGCCAGCAGCTTGGGACAAGACACTGAAGCTTTCTTT. Together with reference TRBV5-6 and TRBJ1-1, the CDR3 gives the full variable domain: DAGVTQSPTHLIKTRGQQVTLRCSPKSGHDTVSWYQQALGQGPQFIFQYYEEEERQRGNFPDRFSGHQFPNYSSELNVNALLLGDSALYLCASSLGQDTEAFFGQGTRLTVV.

The gene calls are TRBV5-1 and TRBJ1-3; D unclear. The V end was cut by 7 bases, the J end by 0 bases, with 11 bases between. In germline, CDR1 is SGHRS, CDR2 YFSETQ. The CDR3 contains 14 residues. The CDR3 nucleotides are TGCGCCAGCCGACTCCAGAGCTCTGGAAACACCATATATTTT. As protein: CASRLQSSGNTIYF.

The DNA for the CDR3 is TGTGCCAGTAGAATGACAGGGTTCTCCTACAATGAGCAGTTCTTC. Translating it yields CASRMTGFSYNEQFF. This sequence joins TRBV19 and TRBJ2-1, with 7 bases lining up with TRBD1. J lost 0 bases, V lost 6 bases, and 5 bases had no gene match. CDR3 length: 15 residues. CDR1 is LNHDA, CDR2 SQIVND, per germline (reference sequence).

The J gene is TRBJ1-1, the V gene TRBV14; no clear D. Per the germline V gene, CDR1 is SGHDN and CDR2 is FVKESK. Trimming pared 2 bases from V and 0 bases from J, leaving 7 bases between. CDR3 length: 14 residues. This chain's CDR3 is CASSQYDLNTEAFF. CDR3 bases: TGTGCCAGCAGCCAATATGACTTGAACACTGAAGCTTTCTTT.

This sequence joins TRBV19 and TRBJ1-5; no clear D gene. Deletions cut 8 bases from V and 6 bases from J, with 11 bases between. The CDR3 runs to 12 residues. Germline CDR1 LNHDA, CDR2 SQIVND (reference sequence). The CDR3 sequence is CASEGFGQPQHF. CDR3 DNA: TGTGCCAGTGAGGGTTTCGGTCAGCCCCAGCATTTT.